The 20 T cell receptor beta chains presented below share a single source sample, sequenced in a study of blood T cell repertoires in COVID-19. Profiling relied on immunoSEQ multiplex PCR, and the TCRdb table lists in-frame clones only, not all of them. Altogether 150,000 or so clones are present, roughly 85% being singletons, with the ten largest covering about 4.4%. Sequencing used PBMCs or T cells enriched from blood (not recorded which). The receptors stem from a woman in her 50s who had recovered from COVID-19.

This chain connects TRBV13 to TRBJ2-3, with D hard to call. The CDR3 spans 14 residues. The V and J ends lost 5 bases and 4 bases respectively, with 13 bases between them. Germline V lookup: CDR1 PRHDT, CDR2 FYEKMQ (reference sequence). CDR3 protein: CASSHPQAPDTQYF. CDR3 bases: TGTGCCAGCAGCCACCCCCAGGCCCCAGATACGCAGTATTTT.

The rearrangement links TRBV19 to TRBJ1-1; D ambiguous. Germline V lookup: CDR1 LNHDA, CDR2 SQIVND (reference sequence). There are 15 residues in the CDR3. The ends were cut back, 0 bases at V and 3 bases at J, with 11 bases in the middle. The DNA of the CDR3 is TGTGCCAGTAGTATAGACGCTGCCGCGGACACTGAAGCTTTCTTT. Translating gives CASSIDAAADTEAFF.

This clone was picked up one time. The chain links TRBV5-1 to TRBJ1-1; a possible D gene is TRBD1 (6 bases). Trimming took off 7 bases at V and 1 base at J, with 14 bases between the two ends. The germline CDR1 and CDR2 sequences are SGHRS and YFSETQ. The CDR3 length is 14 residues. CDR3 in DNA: TGCGCCAGCCGCAACAGGGACCCGAACACTGAAGCTTTCTTT. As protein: CASRNRDPNTEAFF.

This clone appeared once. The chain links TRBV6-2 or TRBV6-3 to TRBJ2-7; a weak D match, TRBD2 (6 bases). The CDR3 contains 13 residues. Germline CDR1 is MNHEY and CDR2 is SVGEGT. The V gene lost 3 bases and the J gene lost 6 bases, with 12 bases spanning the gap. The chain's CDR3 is CASSYGLASEQYV. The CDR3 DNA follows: TGTGCCAGCAGTTATGGGCTAGCGAGCGAGCAGTACGTC.

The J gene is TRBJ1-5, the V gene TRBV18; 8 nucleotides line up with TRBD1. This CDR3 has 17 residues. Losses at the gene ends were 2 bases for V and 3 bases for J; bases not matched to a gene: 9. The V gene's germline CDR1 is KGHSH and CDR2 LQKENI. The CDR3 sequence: CASSPWAGTGLNQPQHF. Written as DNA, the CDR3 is TGTGCCAGCTCACCATGGGCGGGGACAGGTCTCAATCAGCCCCAGCATTTT.

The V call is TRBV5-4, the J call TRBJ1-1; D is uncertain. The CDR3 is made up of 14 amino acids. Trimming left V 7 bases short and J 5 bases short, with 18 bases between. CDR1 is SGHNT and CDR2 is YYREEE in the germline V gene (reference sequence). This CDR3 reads CASSSTSGETEAFF. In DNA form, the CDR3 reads TGTGCCAGCTCGTCAACCTCCGGGGAGACTGAAGCTTTCTTT.

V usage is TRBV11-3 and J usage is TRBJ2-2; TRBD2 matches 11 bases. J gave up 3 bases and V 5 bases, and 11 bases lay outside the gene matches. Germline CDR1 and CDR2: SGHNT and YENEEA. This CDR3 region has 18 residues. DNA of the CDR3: TGTGCCAGCAGCCCTGGACTAGCGGGTAATTGGGACACCGGGGAGCTGTTTTTT. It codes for CASSPGLAGNWDTGELFF.

CDR3 protein: CASSLIFGTPSNQPQHF. CDR3 in DNA: TGTGCCAGCAGTTTAATTTTCGGGACTCCAAGCAATCAGCCCCAGCATTTT. The chain couples TRBV28 to TRBJ1-5, with a possible D match to TRBD1 (5 bases). This CDR3 is 17 amino acids long. Germline V gene sequence: CDR1 MDHEN, CDR2 SYDVKM. V lost 2 bases and J 1 base, leaving 15 bases between the germline ends.

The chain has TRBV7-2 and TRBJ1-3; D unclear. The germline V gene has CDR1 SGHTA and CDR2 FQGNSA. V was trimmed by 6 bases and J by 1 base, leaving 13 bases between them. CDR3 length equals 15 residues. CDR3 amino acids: CASRFTGLSGNTIYF. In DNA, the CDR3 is TGTGCCAGCAGGTTTACCGGTTTATCTGGAAACACCATATATTTT.

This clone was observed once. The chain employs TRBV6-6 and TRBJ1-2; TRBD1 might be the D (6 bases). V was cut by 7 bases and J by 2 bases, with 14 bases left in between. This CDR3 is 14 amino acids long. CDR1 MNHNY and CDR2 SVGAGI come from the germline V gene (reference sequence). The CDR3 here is CASTPGGANYGYTF. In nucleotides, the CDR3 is TGTGCCAGCACCCCCGGGGGGGCGAACTATGGCTACACCTTC.

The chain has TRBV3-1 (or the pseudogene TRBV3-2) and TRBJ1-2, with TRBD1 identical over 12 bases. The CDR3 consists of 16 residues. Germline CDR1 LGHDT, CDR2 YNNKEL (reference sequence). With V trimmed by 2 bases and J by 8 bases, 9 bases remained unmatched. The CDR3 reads CASSQSPGQGAGGYTF. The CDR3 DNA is TGTGCCAGCAGCCAAAGCCCGGGACAGGGGGCGGGAGGCTACACCTTC.

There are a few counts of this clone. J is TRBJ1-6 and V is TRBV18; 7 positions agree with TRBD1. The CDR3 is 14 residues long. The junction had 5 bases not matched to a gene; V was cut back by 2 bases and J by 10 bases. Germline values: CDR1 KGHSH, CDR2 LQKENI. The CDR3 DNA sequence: TGTGCCAGCTCACCAGTCAGGGGGGACTCACCCCTCCACTTT. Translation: CASSPVRGDSPLHF.

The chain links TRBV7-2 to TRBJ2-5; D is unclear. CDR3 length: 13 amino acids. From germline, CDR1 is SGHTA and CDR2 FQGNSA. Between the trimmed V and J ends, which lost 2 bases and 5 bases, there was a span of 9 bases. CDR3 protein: CASSLIGSETQYF. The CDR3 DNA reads TGTGCCAGCAGCTTAATCGGGTCGGAGACCCAGTACTTC. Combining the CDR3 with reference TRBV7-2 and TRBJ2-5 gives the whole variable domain GAGVSQSPSNKVTEKGKDVELRCDPISGHTALYWYRQSLGQGLEFLIYFQGNSAPDKSGLPSDRFSAERTGGSVSTLTIQRTQQEDSAVYLCASSLIGSETQYFGPGTRLLVL.

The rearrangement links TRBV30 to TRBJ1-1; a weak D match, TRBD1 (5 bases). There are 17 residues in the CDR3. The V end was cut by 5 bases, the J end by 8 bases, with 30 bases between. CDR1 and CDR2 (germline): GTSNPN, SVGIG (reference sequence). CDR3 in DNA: TGTGCCTGGGGCAGCTCCCGGGGGTTCGGGTCCGCGGACGAAGCTTTCTTT. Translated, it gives CAWGSSRGFGSADEAFF.

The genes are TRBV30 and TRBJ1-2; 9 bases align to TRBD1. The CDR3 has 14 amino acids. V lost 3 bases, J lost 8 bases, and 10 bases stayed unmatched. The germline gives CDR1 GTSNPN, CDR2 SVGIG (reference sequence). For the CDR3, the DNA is TGTGCCTGGAGCCCGGACAGGGGAACTAGAGGCTACACCTTC. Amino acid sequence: CAWSPDRGTRGYTF.

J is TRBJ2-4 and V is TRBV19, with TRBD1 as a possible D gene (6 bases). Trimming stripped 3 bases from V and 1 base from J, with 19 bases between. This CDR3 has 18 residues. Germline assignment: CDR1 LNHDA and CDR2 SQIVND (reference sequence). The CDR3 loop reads CASSMELGRGIAKNIQYF. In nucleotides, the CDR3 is TGTGCCAGTAGTATGGAGCTTGGCAGGGGTATTGCCAAAAACATTCAGTACTTC.

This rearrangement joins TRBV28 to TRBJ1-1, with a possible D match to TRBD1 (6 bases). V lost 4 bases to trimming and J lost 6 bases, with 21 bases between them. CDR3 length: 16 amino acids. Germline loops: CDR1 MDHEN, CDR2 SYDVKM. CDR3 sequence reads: CASSYYWPGEESEAFF. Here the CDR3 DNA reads TGTGCCAGCAGTTATTATTGGCCAGGGGAAGAATCTGAAGCTTTCTTT.

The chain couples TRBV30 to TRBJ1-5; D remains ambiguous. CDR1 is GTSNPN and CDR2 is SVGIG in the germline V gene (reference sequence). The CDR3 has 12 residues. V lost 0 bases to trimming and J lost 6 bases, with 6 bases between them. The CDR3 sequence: CAWSVGSQPQHF. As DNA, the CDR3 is TGTGCCTGGAGTGTAGGGAGTCAGCCCCAGCATTTT.

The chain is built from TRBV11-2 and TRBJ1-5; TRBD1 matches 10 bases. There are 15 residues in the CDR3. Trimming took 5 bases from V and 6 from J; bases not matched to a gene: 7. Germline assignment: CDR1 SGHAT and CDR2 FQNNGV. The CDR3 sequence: CASSRGQGLGQPQHF. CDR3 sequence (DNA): TGTGCCAGCAGCCGGGGACAGGGGTTGGGTCAGCCCCAGCATTTT. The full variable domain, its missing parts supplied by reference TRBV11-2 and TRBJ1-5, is EAGVAQSPRYKIIEKRQSVAFWCNPISGHATLYWYQQILGQGPKLLIQFQNNGVVDDSQLPKDRFSAERLKGVDSTLKIQPAKLEDSAVYLCASSRGQGLGQPQHFGDGTRLSIL.

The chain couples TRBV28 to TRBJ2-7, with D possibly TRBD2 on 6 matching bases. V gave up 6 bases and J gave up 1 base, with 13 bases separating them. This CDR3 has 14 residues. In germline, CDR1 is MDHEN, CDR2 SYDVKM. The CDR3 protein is CASSQFGTSYEQYV. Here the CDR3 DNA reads TGTGCCAGCAGCCAATTTGGGACTTCCTACGAGCAGTACGTC.